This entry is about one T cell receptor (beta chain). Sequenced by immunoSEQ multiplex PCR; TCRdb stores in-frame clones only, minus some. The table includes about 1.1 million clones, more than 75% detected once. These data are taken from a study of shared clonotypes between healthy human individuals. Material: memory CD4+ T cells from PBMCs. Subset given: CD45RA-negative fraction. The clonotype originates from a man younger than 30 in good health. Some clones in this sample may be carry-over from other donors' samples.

The DNA for the CDR3 is TGTGCCAGCAGCTATTACCTTGACAAAGACCGCTACAATGAGCAGTTCTTC. It specifies CASSYYLDKDRYNEQFF. The V and J genes are TRBV12-1 and TRBJ2-1; TRBD1, as called in the table, went unchecked against the DNA. TRBV12-1 is labeled a pseudogene. CDR3 length: 17 amino acids.